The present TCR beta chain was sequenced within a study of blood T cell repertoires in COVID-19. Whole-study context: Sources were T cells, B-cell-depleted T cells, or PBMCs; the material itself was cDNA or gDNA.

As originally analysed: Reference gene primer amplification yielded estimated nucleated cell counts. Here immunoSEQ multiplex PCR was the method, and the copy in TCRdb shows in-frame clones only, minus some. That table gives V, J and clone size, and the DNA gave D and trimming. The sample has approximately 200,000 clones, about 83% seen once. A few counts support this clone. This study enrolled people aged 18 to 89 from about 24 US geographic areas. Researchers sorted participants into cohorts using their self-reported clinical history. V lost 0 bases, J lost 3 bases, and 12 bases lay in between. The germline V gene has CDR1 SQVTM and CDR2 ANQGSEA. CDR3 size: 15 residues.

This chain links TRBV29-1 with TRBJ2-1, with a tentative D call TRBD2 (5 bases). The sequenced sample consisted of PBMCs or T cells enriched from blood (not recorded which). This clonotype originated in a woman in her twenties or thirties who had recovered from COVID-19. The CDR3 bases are TGCAGCGTTGAAGATGGGCGGGTACACTACAATGAGCAGTTCTTC. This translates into CSVEDGRVHYNEQFF.